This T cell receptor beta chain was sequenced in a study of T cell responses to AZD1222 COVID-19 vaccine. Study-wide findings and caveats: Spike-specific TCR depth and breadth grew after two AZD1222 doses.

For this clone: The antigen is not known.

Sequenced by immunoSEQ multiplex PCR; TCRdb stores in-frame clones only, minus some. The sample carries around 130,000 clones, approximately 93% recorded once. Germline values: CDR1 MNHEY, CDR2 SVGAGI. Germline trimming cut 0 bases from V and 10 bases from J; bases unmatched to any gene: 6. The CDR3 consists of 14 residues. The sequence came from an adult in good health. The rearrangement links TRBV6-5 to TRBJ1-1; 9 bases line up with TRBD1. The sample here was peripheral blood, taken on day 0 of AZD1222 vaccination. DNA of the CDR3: TGTGCCAGCAGTTACTCCAGGACAGGGGACCGAGCTTTCTTT. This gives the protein CASSYSRTGDRAFF.